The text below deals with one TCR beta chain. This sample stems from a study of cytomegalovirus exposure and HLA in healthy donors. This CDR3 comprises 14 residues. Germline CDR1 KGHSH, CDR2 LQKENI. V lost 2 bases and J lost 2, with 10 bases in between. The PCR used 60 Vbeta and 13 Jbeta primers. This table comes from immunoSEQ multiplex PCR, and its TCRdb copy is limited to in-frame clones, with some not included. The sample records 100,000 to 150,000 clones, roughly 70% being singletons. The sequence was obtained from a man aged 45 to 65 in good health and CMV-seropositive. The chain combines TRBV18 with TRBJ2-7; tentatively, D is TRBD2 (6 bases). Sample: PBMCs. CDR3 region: CASSPGGVPYEQYF. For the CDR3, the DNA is TGTGCCAGCTCACCAGGAGGGGTCCCCTACGAGCAGTACTTC.